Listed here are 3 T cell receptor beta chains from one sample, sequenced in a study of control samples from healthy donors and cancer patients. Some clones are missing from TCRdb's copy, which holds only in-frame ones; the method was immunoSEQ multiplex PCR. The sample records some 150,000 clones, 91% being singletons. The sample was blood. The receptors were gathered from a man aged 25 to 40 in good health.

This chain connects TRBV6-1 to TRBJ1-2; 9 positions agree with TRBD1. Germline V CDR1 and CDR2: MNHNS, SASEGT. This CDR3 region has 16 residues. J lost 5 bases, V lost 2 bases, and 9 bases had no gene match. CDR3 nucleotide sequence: TGTGCCAGCAGTGAAACCTGGGACAGGGATCCTTATGGCTACACCTTC. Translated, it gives CASSETWDRDPYGYTF.

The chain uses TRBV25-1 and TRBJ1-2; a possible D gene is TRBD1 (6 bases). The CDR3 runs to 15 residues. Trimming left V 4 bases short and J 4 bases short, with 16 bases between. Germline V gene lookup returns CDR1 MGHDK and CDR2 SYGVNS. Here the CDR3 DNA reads TGTGCCAGCAGTGGGGGGGCCGCCCGCCCCTATGGCTACACCTTC. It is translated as CASSGGAARPYGYTF.

The CDR3 DNA is TGTGCCAGCGGACAGGGGAGGAACACTGAAGCTTTCTTT. Amino acids: CASGQGRNTEAFF. The chain is built from TRBV6-5 and TRBJ1-1, with 9 bases matching TRBD1. The CDR3 sequence is 13 residues long. Per germline, CDR1 MNHEY and CDR2 SVGAGI. The J segment lost 1 base and the V segment lost 8 bases, leaving 2 bases of the junction unmatched.